This T cell receptor beta chain was captured by sequencing in a study of response to subunit inactivated influenza vaccine. The V gene end was trimmed by 4 bases and the J gene end by 0 bases; junction bases not matched to a gene: 10. This CDR3 has 18 amino acids. Germline assignment: CDR1 LGHNA and CDR2 YSLEER. Using its own MiXCR run on the RT-PCR reads, TCRdb lists one record per CDR3 protein. The table shows over 650,000 distinct CDR3 sequences, with around 20% occurring only once. Concerning this clonotype itself: Antigen: not known.

Study-wide findings and caveats: Seasonal influenza vaccination, on each occasion, was suggested by the authors to recruit few new T cells.

This specimen consisted of PBMCs from blood, obtained 5 days after vaccination. The gene calls are TRBV4-3 and TRBJ2-5, with TRBD2 matching 11 bases. The source is a man in his forties or fifties who received an inactivated influenza vaccine. The CDR3 sequence is CASSPNLLAGVYQETQYF. CDR3 in DNA: TGCGCCAGCAGCCCTAATCTACTAGCGGGGGTTTACCAAGAGACCCAGTACTTC.